This entry describes one T cell receptor (beta chain). The antigen it binds to is not known. No much larger clone is present one base from it, and per-base qualities are unavailable. The immunoSEQ Assay, a bias-controlled multiplex PCR, was used to amplify TCRbeta CDR3 regions from genomic DNA. From the authors' description of their analysis: The number of nucleated cells in each sample was estimated from the amplification of reference gene primers within the assay. To quantify the absolute abundance of each unique TCRbeta CDR3 rearrangement, sequence reads were collapsed and filtered. For each sample, productive Simpson clonality was calculated as the square root of Simpson's diversity index over productive rearrangements. Drawn from immuneACCESS, this table holds only the in-frame rearrangements with V and J called that TCRdb kept. Clones are partly lost; checked studies trace under half to an unresolved V gene and leave the rest unexplained. V, J and clone size were drawn from that table, and D and trimming were deduced from the DNA. The sample table lists 55,000 to 60,000 clones, about four fifths of them with a count of one. The top ten clonotypes cover about 15% of the sample.

These data come from a study of blood T cell repertoires in COVID-19 (dated by TCRdb to about 2020). For the wider study: The collaborator samples originated in the United States, Italy and Spain and spanned the acute and convalescent phases of COVID-19. The prospective study material was composed of cDNA or gDNA derived from T cells, B-cell-depleted T cells, or PBMCs. The dataset comprised deeply sampled blood TCRbeta repertoires from subjects exposed to, actively infected with, or recovered from COVID-19. The repertoires were released in a freely available public database meant as a resource for research on the immune response to SARS-CoV-2. The samples were drawn from the first 160 participants of the ongoing ImmuneRACE study and from 1,254 subjects provided by 6 global collaborators. Sample metadata almost always included a de-identified subject ID, COVID-19 status, age in years and sex. Where HLA class I and class II types were available, the types were taken from metadata supplied by the sample provider, not from assay-based typing. The study at large found these results: The amount of clinical and demographic metadata varied by source and participant and was provided uncurated.

Per the germline V gene, MDHEN is the CDR1 and SYDVKM is the CDR2. From its cysteine to its phenylalanine, the CDR3 spans 16 amino acids. CDR3 DNA is the only sequence kept; it has 48 bases, read in frame from the first base. The junction shows trimming of 5 bases on V and 0 bases on J, plus 14 bases between the germline ends. Each collaborating institution followed its own protocols to collect whole blood in K2EDTA tubes. For TCRbeta analysis, collaborators shipped samples in one of three forms: frozen whole blood, isolated PBMCs, or DNA extracted from either of those sample types. This TCR came from a man aged 70-80 years with active COVID-19. The sequenced sample was peripheral blood. The rearrangement combines TRBV28 with TRBJ1-5; TRBD1 is a weak D gene call, 5 bases matching. The DNA sequence reads TGTGCCAGCAGTCCCGGGGGTAGGGATAGCAATCAGCCCCAGCATTTT. This codes for CASSPGGRDSNQPQHF.